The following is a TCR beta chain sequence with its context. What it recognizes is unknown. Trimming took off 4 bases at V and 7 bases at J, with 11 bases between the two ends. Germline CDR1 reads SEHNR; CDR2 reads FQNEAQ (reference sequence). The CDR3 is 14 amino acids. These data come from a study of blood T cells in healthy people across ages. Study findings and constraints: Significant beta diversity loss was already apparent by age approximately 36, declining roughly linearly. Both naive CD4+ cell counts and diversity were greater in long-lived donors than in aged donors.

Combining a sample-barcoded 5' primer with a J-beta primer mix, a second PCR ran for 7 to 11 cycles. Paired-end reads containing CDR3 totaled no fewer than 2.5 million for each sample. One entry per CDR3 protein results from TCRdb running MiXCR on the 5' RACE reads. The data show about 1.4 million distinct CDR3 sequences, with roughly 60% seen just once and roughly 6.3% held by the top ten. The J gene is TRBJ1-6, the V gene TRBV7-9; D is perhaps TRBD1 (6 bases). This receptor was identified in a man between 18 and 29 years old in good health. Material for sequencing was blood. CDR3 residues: CASSWDTWNSPLHF. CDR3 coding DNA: TGTGCCAGCAGCTGGGACACGTGGAATTCACCCCTCCACTTT.